This T cell receptor (beta chain) emerged from a study of cytomegalovirus exposure and HLA in healthy donors. Findings of the study overall: TCR beta V- and J-gene trimming, according to a later analysis, was linked to a missense DCLRE1C variant. Researchers left out some V segments, among them TRBV6-2 and TRBV6-3, as indistinguishable.

For this clone: The antigen is unknown.

The PCR employed 60 Vbeta primers together with 13 Jbeta primers. Clones were sequenced by immunoSEQ multiplex PCR, and TCRdb holds only the in-frame ones, with some missing. The sample lists some 190,000 clones, 60% to 85% seen once, with less than 2% in the top ten. This CDR3 contains 14 residues. Germline values: CDR1 SGHRS, CDR2 YFSETQ. V gave up 6 bases and J gave up 0 bases, with 13 bases separating them. Source material: PBMCs. The chain joins TRBV5-1 to TRBJ2-7; D may be TRBD1 (6 bases). The TCR sequence derives from a woman between 18 and 29 years old in good health and CMV-seronegative. The CDR3 sequence: CASTRVTGSYEQYF. Here the CDR3 DNA reads TGCGCCAGCACCCGAGTGACAGGCTCCTACGAGCAGTACTTC.